These 21 T cell receptor beta chains share one sample of origin, sequenced in a study of Ad26.COV2.S vaccination and SARS-CoV-2 variants. Sequencing was performed with immunoSEQ multiplex PCR; in TCRdb, only in-frame clones are kept and a portion is missing. The sample has some 450,000 clones, roughly 88% seen once. Noted treatment: some 20 received Ad26.COV2.S at low or high dose, single or two shots; roughly five received placebo; per-sample allocation not given. Sampling was done on day 63 after the first vaccine or placebo injection. Source: peripheral blood, taken in a trial of Ad26.COV2.S vaccine versus placebo. The receptors stem from a person between 18 and 59 years old who received the Ad26.COV2.S COVID-19 vaccine or a placebo.

The chain is built from TRBV4-3 and TRBJ2-1; 7 nucleotides agree with TRBD2. Trimming removed 0 bases from V and 3 bases from J; junction bases left unmatched: 5. Germline V CDR1 and CDR2: LGHNA, YSLEER. The CDR3 is made up of 16 amino acids. CDR3 region: CASSQDRLAGYNEQFF. As DNA, the CDR3 is TGCGCCAGCAGCCAAGATCGATTAGCGGGCTACAATGAGCAGTTCTTC.

V usage is TRBV5-1 and J usage is TRBJ2-5, with 11 nucleotides matching TRBD2. The length of the CDR3 is 20 residues. Germline CDR1 reads SGHRS; CDR2 reads YFSETQ. Trimming removed 0 bases from V and 4 bases from J; junction bases left unmatched: 17. CDR3 in DNA: TGCGCCAGCAGCTTGGAGGCTTCCGGGACTAGCGGCACCTCGTTAGAGACCCAGTACTTC. It translates to CASSLEASGTSGTSLETQYF.

This clone was observed a single time. The chain recombines TRBV5-1 with TRBJ2-7; TRBD2 matches at 11 bases. CDR3 length: 18 residues. V lost 0 bases and J lost 4; bases outside the gene matches: 12. Per the germline V gene, CDR1 is SGHRS and CDR2 is YFSETQ. The CDR3 DNA is TGCGCCAGCAGCTTGGCCCCTAGCGGGAGGACCTCATATTACGAGCAGTACTTC. Its translation: CASSLAPSGRTSYYEQYF.

The V call is TRBV5-4, the J call TRBJ2-5, with 9 bases fitting TRBD1. Germline CDR1 is SGHNT and CDR2 is YYREEE (reference sequence). J was trimmed by 4 bases and V by 3 bases; bases with no gene match: 7. This CDR3 spans 15 amino acids. CDR3 DNA sequence: TGTGCCAGCAGCTCACCGGGACAGGGAAGAGAGACCCAGTACTTC. It encodes CASSSPGQGRETQYF.

V and J are TRBV21-1 and TRBJ2-7; TRBD2 is the table's D call, not checked against the DNA. TRBV21-1 is classified as a pseudogene. The CDR3 has 16 residues. Written as DNA, the CDR3 is TGTGCCAGCAGTCTAGCGGGAGATAGAGGAGGGCACGAGCAGTACTTC. As protein: CASSLAGDRGGHEQYF.

The chain uses TRBV4-3 and TRBJ2-2; D remains unclear. In germline, CDR1 is LGHNA, CDR2 YSLEER. CDR3 size: 13 residues. The ends were cut back, 4 bases at V and 6 bases at J, with 9 bases in the middle. The CDR3 loop reads CASSLGLAGELFF. DNA of the CDR3: TGCGCCAGCAGCCTAGGGCTTGCCGGGGAGCTGTTTTTT.

This chain links TRBV6-1 with TRBJ2-3; 12 positions agree with TRBD2. The CDR3 loop spans 17 amino acids. V lost 3 bases and J lost 4; bases outside the gene matches: 8. CDR1 is MNHNS and CDR2 is SASEGT in the germline V gene. This chain's CDR3 is CASSDAASGRASDTQYF. The CDR3 DNA sequence: TGTGCCAGCAGTGATGCGGCTAGCGGGAGGGCCTCAGATACGCAGTATTTT.

The chain uses TRBV12-3 or TRBV12-4 and TRBJ2-5; D gene ambiguous. The CDR3 spans 13 residues. The ends were cut back, 3 bases at V and 3 bases at J, with 8 bases in the middle. CDR3 residues: CASSFSRKETQYF. The CDR3 DNA is TGTGCCAGCAGTTTCAGCAGGAAAGAGACCCAGTACTTC.

The chain couples TRBV27 to TRBJ2-5, with TRBD1 identical over 8 bases. J lost 5 bases, V lost 2 bases, and 16 bases had no gene match. The germline CDR1 and CDR2 sequences are MNHEY and SMNVEV (reference sequence). This CDR3 has 18 residues. The CDR3 region has the DNA TGTGCCAGCAGTTTACGCGGGACAGGTGGTGGCCCGACGGAGACCCAGTACTTC. Translated: CASSLRGTGGGPTETQYF.

The chain employs TRBV2 and TRBJ1-1, with D possibly being TRBD1 (5 bases). The CDR3 runs 14 residues. Germline V gene lookup returns CDR1 SNHLY and CDR2 FYNNEI. V was pared by 5 bases and J by 1 base, with 11 bases between. The CDR3 bases are TGTGCCAGCAGTCCAAGACAGACGAACACTGAAGCTTTCTTT. The encoded protein is CASSPRQTNTEAFF.

The table lists this clone with a few counts. This chain joins TRBV6-2 or TRBV6-3 and TRBJ2-2; the D is unclear. CDR3 length equals 14 residues. The V gene's germline CDR1 is MNHEY and CDR2 SVGEGT. V was pared by 0 bases and J by 1 base, with 3 bases between. CDR3 sequence: CASSYSWNTGELFF. In nucleotides, the CDR3 is TGTGCCAGCAGTTACTCGTGGAACACCGGGGAGCTGTTTTTT.

This clone showed up just once. This chain connects TRBV6-5 to TRBJ2-1; 8 bases agree with TRBD2. CDR3 size: 14 residues. CDR1 is MNHEY and CDR2 is SVGAGI in the germline V gene. V shed 6 bases, J shed 7 bases, and the junction held 8 bases outside the gene matches. The CDR3 DNA is TGTGCCAGCAGCTTAGCGGGGCTGGGGAATGAGCAGTTCTTC. Its translation is CASSLAGLGNEQFF.

The CDR3 nucleotides read TGTGCCAGCAGCTTAAGGCTGACTGCGAGAGGCCTTTACGAGCAGTACTTC. Its translation: CASSLRLTARGLYEQYF. The V and J genes are TRBV7-8 and TRBJ2-7, with D uncertain. The CDR3 has 17 residues. Germline CDR1 SGHVS, CDR2 FQNEAQ. Trimming shortened V by 2 bases and J by 4 bases, and 21 bases separated the two germline ends.

This clone was counted only a few times. The genes are TRBV7-9 and TRBJ2-7; D uncertain. The germline CDR1 and CDR2 sequences are SEHNR and FQNEAQ (reference sequence). V was trimmed by 5 bases and J by 6 bases, leaving 20 bases between them. The CDR3 covers 15 residues. As DNA, the CDR3 is TGTGCCAGCAGCAAGATGGAGTCCACTCTGCTCGAGCAGTACTTC. It encodes CASSKMESTLLEQYF.

In this sample, this clone turned up a few times. The CDR3 loop reads CASSYSSPPRNEKLFF. Written as DNA, the CDR3 is TGTGCCAGCAGTTACTCGAGTCCCCCACGGAATGAAAAACTGTTTTTT. The V gene is TRBV6-2 or TRBV6-3, the J gene TRBJ1-4; D not certain. The germline V and J ends were trimmed by 0 bases and 5 bases, with 13 bases remaining between them. The V gene's germline CDR1 is MNHEY and CDR2 SVGEGT. This CDR3 has 16 amino acids.

The chain links TRBV6-4 to TRBJ2-1, with 11 bases lining up with TRBD2. Trimming at V came to 0 bases and at J to 7 bases, leaving 2 bases not matched to a gene. The germline V gene has CDR1 MRHNA and CDR2 SNTAGT. CDR3 size: 15 residues. The CDR3: CASSDSLAGVNEQFF. The CDR3 DNA is TGTGCCAGCAGTGACTCACTAGCGGGAGTAAATGAGCAGTTCTTC.

This sequence joins TRBV2 and TRBJ2-7; possible D gene TRBD1, 6 bases. Germline assignment: CDR1 SNHLY and CDR2 FYNNEI. This CDR3 spans 15 amino acids. Trimming cost V 7 bases and J 3 bases, with 19 bases left between them. Here the CDR3 reads CASKERGEGGYEQYF. CDR3 bases: TGTGCCAGCAAGGAAAGAGGGGAAGGGGGCTACGAGCAGTACTTC.

This clone was found a few times. The genes are TRBV6-5 and TRBJ2-7, with 7 positions matching TRBD1. V trimming: 10 bases; J trimming: 2 bases; junction bases outside the gene matches: 8. This CDR3 spans 13 amino acids. Germline CDR1 and CDR2: MNHEY and SVGAGI. In DNA form, the CDR3 reads TGTGCCACCACCCCCCAGGGGGCCTACGAGCAGTACTTC. This encodes CATTPQGAYEQYF.

This sequence joins TRBV15 and TRBJ1-5; unclear D gene. V lost 0 bases and J 5 bases, leaving 8 bases between the germline ends. Germline V gene data show CDR1 as LNHNV and CDR2 as YYDKDF (reference sequence). This CDR3 has 14 residues. The CDR3 bases are TGTGCCACCAGCAGAGATTACCGGGATCAGCCCCAGCATTTT. Its protein product is CATSRDYRDQPQHF.

The V call is TRBV10-1, the J call TRBJ2-1, with 12 bases lining up with TRBD2. V was clipped by 5 bases and J by 10 bases; unmatched bases: 9. Germline values: CDR1 WNHNN, CDR2 SYGVQD (reference sequence). The CDR3 runs 15 residues. The CDR3 reads CASSQTSGRTEEQFF. Written as DNA, the CDR3 is TGCGCCAGCAGTCAGACTAGCGGGAGAACAGAAGAGCAGTTCTTC.

The V gene is TRBV19, the J gene TRBJ2-3; 15 nucleotides line up with TRBD2. This CDR3 is built from 13 residues. V trimming: 8 bases; J trimming: 9 bases; junction bases outside the gene matches: 3. In germline, CDR1 is LNHDA, CDR2 SQIVND (reference sequence). The CDR3 loop reads CASGGTSGRTQYF. As DNA, the CDR3 is TGTGCCAGTGGCGGGACTAGCGGGAGGACGCAGTATTTT.